The T cell receptor beta chain described here comes from a study of beta chain features in type 1 diabetes. Study conclusions and caveats: More deletions and fewer insertions at VDJ junctions were found in patients with type 1 diabetes.

In regard to this clone: Its antigen is not identified.

This CDR3 is built from 14 residues. Between the trimmed V and J ends, which lost 6 bases and 3 bases, there was a span of 14 bases. Looked up from germline, CDR1 is ENHRY and CDR2 is SYGVKD. What was sequenced were expressed TCRB transcripts, since all of the isolated RNA had been reverse transcribed. Profiled with immunoSEQ multiplex PCR; TCRdb holds only in-frame clones, not every one. The sample lists around 500,000 clones; approximately 30% were seen once. Sequencing used naive CD4+ T cells from blood. The chain has TRBV10-3 and TRBJ1-1; D is ambiguous. The source is a man aged 18 to 29 in good health. Here the CDR3 DNA reads TGTGCCATCAGCCAGACTCAAACGGACACTGAAGCTTTCTTT. It specifies CAISQTQTDTEAFF.